This T cell receptor beta chain was documented in a study of cytomegalovirus exposure and HLA in healthy donors. Study at large: The 100 million to 140 million unique TCR beta sequences, from about 180 million T cells, were found by an earlier analysis.

The germline gives CDR1 SGHNT, CDR2 YYREEE (reference sequence). The V gene lost 5 bases and the J gene lost 0 bases, with 9 bases spanning the gap. The CDR3 runs 14 residues. Of note for this clone: Its antigen remains unidentified.

The study's findings and limits: Upon later analysis, TCR association rates were observed to vary by HLA locus, being highest for DRB1 and lowest for HLA-C. Presence/absence analyses assumed roughly uniform sequencing depth across donors.

Amplification used 60 Vbeta primers and 13 Jbeta primers. Here immunoSEQ multiplex PCR was the method, and the copy in TCRdb shows in-frame clones only, minus some. The repertoire holds around 220,000 clones, with roughly 84% as singletons. The V gene is TRBV5-4, the J gene TRBJ1-3; a possible D gene is TRBD1 (6 bases). This sequence was found in a girl aged 10 to 17 in good health and CMV-seronegative. Sequencing was done on a sample of PBMCs. The CDR3 here is CASRSGVSGNTIYF. CDR3 sequence (DNA): TGTGCCAGCAGGTCAGGGGTCTCTGGAAACACCATATATTTT.